This T cell receptor (beta chain) is from a study of memory CD4+ T cells and cytomegalovirus serostatus. Study observations and caveats: The CMV-associated TCR signature appears largely within the CD4+ memory repertoire.

The sort gate was single viable CD3+CD4+CD8-CD45RO+ cells for memory CD4+ T cells. CMV serostatus came from serum IgG against pp150, pp28, p38, p52. Note on this clone: What it binds is not known.

Some clones are missing from TCRdb's copy, which holds only in-frame ones; the method was immunoSEQ multiplex PCR. The repertoire holds tens of thousands of clones, with around three quarters as singletons. V was pared by 4 bases and J by 7 bases, with 12 bases between. The germline V gene has CDR1 SGHKS and CDR2 YYEKEE (reference sequence). The CDR3 length is 14 residues. Sample: memory CD4+ T cells from blood. The sequence was collected from an adult in good health and CMV-seronegative. The chain employs TRBV5-5 and TRBJ1-6; the D gene is possibly TRBD1 (6 bases). CDR3 protein: CASSLQGHNSPLHF. DNA of the CDR3: TGTGCCAGCAGCCTACAGGGTCACAATTCACCCCTCCACTTT.